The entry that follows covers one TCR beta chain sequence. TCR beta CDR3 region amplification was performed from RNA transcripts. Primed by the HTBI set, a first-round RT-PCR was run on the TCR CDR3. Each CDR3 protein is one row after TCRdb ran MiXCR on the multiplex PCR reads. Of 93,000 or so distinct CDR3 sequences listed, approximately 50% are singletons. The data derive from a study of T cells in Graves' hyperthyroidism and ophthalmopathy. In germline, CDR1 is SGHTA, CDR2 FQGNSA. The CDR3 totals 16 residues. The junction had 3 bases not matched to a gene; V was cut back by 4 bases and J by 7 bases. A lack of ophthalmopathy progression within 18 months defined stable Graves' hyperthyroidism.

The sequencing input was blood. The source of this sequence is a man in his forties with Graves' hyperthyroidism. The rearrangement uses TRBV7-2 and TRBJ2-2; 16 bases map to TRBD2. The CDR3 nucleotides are TGTGCCAGCAGCTGGGGACTAGCGGGGGGGATCGGGGAGCTGTTTTTT. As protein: CASSWGLAGGIGELFF. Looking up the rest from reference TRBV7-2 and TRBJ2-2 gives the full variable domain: GAGVSQSPSNKVTEKGKDVELRCDPISGHTALYWYRQSLGQGLEFLIYFQGNSAPDKSGLPSDRFSAERTGGSVSTLTIQRTQQEDSAVYLCASSWGLAGGIGELFFGEGSRLTVL.